A selection of T cell receptor beta chains follows, all from one sample in a study of vaccination effects on CD4 cells after COVID-19. The protocol was immunoSEQ multiplex PCR, while the TCRdb copy is restricted to in-frame clones and leaves out a portion. The sample lists fewer than 50,000 clones, approximately 82% occurring once. For these TCRs, the target antigens are not known. Source: CD4+ T cells from PBMCs cultured with HCoV-NL63 spike peptides, taken after COVID-19 vaccination. These TCRs come from a human donor who received a COVID-19 vaccine. Some clones in this sample may be carry-over from other donors' samples. Both conserved end residues are part of each CDR3. A D gene is named only where the DNA matches it firmly. Not all rows give a size; the values are once, few, many and, for expanded clones, a class.

D gene	clone size	V gene	J gene	CDR3 DNA	CDR3 protein
-	-	TRBV7-8	TRBJ1-4	TGTGCCAGCAGCTTACGGCAGAGGTGGGAAAAACTGTTTTTT	CASSLRQRWEKLFF
TRBD1	-	TRBV14	TRBJ1-4	TGTGCCAGCAGCCAAGCGAGACAGGGGGCCTCAACTAATGAAAAACTGTTTTTT	CASSQARQGASTNEKLFF
-	-	TRBV12-3/TRBV12-4	TRBJ2-1	TGTGCCAGCAGTTTTCGGAGAGCCAATGAGCAGTTCTTC	CASSFRRANEQFF
TRBD1	-	TRBV28	TRBJ1-5	TGTGCCAGCAGCAAACCCCCTGGGACAGCGACTTTTAATCAGCCCCAGCATTTT	CASSKPPGTATFNQPQHF
TRBD2	-	TRBV28	TRBJ2-1	TGTGCCAGCGGCGGGGGTCTGGGTGAGCAGTTCTTC	CASGGGLGEQFF
TRBD2	-	TRBV11-3	TRBJ2-5	TGTGCCAGCAGCGAAATAGCGGGGGTAGGGGAGACCCAGTACTTC	CASSEIAGVGETQYF
TRBD1	-	TRBV7-3	TRBJ1-2	TGTGCCAGCAGCACAACAGGGGGCGCCCCCGGTGGCTACACCTTC	CASSTTGGAPGGYTF
-	-	TRBV3-1/TRBV3-2	TRBJ1-1	TGTGCCAGCAGCCAACCCGGGGTAGGCACTGAAGCTTTCTTT	CASSQPGVGTEAFF
-	-	TRBV7-8	TRBJ1-5	TGTGCCAGCACCGATAGGGGAGGGGGAGATCAGCCCCAGCATTTT	CASTDRGGGDQPQHF
TRBD2	-	TRBV19	TRBJ2-5	TGTGCCAGTAGTACCCCGGGGGGGGAGGAGACCCAGTACTTC	CASSTPGGEETQYF
-	-	TRBV4-3	TRBJ2-2	TGCGCCAGCAGCCCCCGACTCCCAGGCGGGGAGCTGTTTTTT	CASSPRLPGGELFF
-	-	TRBV6-4	TRBJ2-2	TGTGCCACACAAACCGGGACCGAGAACACCGGGGAGCTGTTTTTT	CATQTGTENTGELFF
TRBD1	-	TRBV7-3	TRBJ2-7	TGTGCCAGCAGCCTGGACAGGGGGAAGGTTCACGAGCAGTACTTC	CASSLDRGKVHEQYF
TRBD2	once	TRBV5-1	TRBJ2-3	TGCGCCAGCAGCTCCGAGACTAGCGCGGATACGCAGTATTTT	CASSSETSADTQYF
-	once	TRBV6-2/TRBV6-3	TRBJ1-2	TGTGCCAGCAGTTATGGGGCATCTGGCTACACCTTC	CASSYGASGYTF
-	-	TRBV7-2	TRBJ1-1	TGTGCCAGCAGCTCTAGAGGGCAGGATCAGGCTTTCTTT	CASSSRGQDQAFF
-	once	TRBV5-1	TRBJ2-5	TGCGCCAGCAGCTTGGGGGTCAGGGTCGGTTCGGGTGAGACCCAGTACTTC	CASSLGVRVGSGETQYF
-	-	TRBV19	TRBJ1-4	TGTGCCAGTAGAACCTCAGGAGGATATGAAAAACTGTTTTTT	CASRTSGGYEKLFF
-	-	TRBV19	TRBJ2-1	TGTGCCAGTATGTCGCGGCGTTCCTACAATGAGCAGTTCTTC	CASMSRRSYNEQFF
-	-	TRBV4-2	TRBJ2-1	TGTGCCAGCAGCCAATGGCAGACCAATGAGCAGTTCTTC	CASSQWQTNEQFF
-	-	TRBV19	TRBJ1-5	TGTGCCAGTAGTAACTCGGGGGGCGGTGGACAGCCCCAGCATTTT	CASSNSGGGGQPQHF
-	once	TRBV20-1	TRBJ1-4	TGCAGTGCTAGTCTTGGGATAGGAACTAATGAAAAACTGTTTTTT	CSASLGIGTNEKLFF
-	-	TRBV6-5	TRBJ1-2	TGTGCCAGCAGAAGACCCGGAGAGGATGGCTACACCTTC	CASRRPGEDGYTF
TRBD1	-	TRBV28	TRBJ1-1	TGTGCCAGCAGGCCGGGACAGGGGCTTACTGAAGCTTTCTTT	CASRPGQGLTEAFF
-	-	TRBV4-1	TRBJ1-2	TGCGCCAGCAGCCCGGGACCCCGAAACCCACATGGCTACACCTTC	CASSPGPRNPHGYTF